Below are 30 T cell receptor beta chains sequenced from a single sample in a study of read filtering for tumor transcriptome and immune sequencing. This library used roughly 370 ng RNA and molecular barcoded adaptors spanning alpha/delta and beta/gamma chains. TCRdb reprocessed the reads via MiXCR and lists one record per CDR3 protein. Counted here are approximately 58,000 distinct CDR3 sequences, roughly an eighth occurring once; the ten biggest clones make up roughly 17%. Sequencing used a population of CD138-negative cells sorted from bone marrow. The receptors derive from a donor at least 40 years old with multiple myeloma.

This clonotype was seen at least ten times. Here the CDR3 reads CASSSRGGPNEQFF. For the CDR3, the DNA is TGTGCCAGCAGTTCCCGCGGGGGCCCCAATGAGCAGTTCTTC. The chain employs TRBV6-6 and TRBJ2-1; a possible D gene is TRBD2 (7 bases). V was shortened by 4 bases and J by 6 bases, with 13 bases between the two germline ends. Germline CDR1 and CDR2: MNHNY and SVGAGI (reference sequence). This CDR3 has 14 residues.

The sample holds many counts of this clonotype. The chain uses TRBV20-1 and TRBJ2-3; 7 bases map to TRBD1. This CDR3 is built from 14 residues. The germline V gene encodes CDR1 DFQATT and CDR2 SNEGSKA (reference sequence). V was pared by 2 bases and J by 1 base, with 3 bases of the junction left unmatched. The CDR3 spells CSARTGQGTDTQYF. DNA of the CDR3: TGCAGTGCTAGAACTGGACAGGGCACAGATACGCAGTATTTT.

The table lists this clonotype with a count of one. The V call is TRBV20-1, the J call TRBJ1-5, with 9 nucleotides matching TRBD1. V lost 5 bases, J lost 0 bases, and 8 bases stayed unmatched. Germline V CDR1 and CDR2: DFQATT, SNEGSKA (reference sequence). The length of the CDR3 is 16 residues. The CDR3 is CSAWDRVISSNQPQHF. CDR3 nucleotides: TGCAGTGCTTGGGACAGGGTGATTTCTAGCAATCAGCCCCAGCATTTT.

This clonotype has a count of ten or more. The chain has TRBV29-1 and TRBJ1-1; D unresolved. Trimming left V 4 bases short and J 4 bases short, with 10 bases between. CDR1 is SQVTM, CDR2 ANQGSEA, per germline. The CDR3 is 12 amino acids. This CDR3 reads CSVVDRGTEAFF. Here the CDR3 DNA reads TGCAGCGTTGTTGATCGGGGCACTGAAGCTTTCTTT.

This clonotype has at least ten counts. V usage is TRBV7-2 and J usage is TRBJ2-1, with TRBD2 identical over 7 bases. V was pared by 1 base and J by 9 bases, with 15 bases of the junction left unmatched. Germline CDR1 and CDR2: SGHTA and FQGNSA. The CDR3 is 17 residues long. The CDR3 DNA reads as TGTGCCAGCAGCTTAGTAGCTCTAGCGGCCCCTCAGGTTGAGCAGTTCTTC. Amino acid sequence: CASSLVALAAPQVEQFF.

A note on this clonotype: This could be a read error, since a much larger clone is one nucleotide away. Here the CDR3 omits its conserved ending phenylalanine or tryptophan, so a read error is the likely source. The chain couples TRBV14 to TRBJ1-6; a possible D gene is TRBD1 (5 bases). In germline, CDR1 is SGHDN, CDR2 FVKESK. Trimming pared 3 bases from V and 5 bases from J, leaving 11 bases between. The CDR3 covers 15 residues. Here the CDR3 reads CASSHKTTDNSPLHY. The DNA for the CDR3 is TGTGCCAGCAGCCATAAGACGACAGATAATTCACCCCTCCACTAT.

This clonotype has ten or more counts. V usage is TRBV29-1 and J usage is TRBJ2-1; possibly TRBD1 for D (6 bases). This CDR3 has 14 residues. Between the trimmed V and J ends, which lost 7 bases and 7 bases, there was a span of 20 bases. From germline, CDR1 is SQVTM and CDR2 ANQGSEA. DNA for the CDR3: TGCAGCGGGACAACCGATAACAGGGCTAATGAGCAGTTCTTC. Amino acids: CSGTTDNRANEQFF.

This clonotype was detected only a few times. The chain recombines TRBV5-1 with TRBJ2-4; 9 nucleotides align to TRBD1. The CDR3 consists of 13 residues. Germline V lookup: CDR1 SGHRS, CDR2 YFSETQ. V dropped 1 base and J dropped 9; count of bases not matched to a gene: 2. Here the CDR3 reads CASSLRQGGIQYF. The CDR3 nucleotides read TGCGCCAGCAGCTTGAGACAGGGGGGCATTCAGTACTTC.

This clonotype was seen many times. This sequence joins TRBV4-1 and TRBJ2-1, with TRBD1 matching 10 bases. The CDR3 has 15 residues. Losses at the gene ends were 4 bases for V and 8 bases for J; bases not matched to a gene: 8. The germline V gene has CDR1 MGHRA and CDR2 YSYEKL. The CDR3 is CASSRRQGAVDEQFF. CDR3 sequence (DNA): TGCGCCAGCAGCCGGCGACAGGGGGCAGTGGATGAGCAGTTCTTC.

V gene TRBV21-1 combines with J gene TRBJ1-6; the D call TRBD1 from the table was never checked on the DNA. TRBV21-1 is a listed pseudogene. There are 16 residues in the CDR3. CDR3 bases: TGTGCCAGCAGCACCAATCGACAGAGCTATAATTCACCCCTCCACTTT. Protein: CASSTNRQSYNSPLHF.

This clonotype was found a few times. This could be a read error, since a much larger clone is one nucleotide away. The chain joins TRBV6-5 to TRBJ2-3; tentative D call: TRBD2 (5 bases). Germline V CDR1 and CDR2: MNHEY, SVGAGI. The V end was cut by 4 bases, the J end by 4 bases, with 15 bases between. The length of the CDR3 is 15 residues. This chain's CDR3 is CASSSLGEEADTQYF. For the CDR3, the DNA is TGTGCCAGCAGTTCGCTCGGCGAGGAGGCAGATACGCAGTATTTT.

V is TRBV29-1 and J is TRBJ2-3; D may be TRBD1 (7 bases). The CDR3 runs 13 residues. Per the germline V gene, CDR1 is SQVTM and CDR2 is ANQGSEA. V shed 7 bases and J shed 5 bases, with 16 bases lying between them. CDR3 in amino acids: CSAQQGGGDTQYF. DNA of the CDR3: TGCAGCGCCCAGCAGGGGGGAGGAGATACGCAGTATTTT.

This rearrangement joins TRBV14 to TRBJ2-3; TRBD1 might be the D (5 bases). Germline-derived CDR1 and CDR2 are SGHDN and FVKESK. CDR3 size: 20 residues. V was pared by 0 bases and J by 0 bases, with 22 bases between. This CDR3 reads CASSQDWGPITATSTDTQYF. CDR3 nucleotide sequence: TGTGCCAGCAGCCAAGATTGGGGCCCGATTACAGCTACTAGCACAGATACGCAGTATTTT.

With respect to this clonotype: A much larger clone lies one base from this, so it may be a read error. CDR3: CGSSFYRRSYEQYF. The CDR3 DNA reads as TGTGGCAGCAGCTTCTATCGCCGCTCCTACGAGCAGTACTTC. The rearrangement uses TRBV5-6 and TRBJ2-7; D remains ambiguous. In germline, CDR1 is SGHDT, CDR2 YYEEEE. The CDR3 has 14 residues.

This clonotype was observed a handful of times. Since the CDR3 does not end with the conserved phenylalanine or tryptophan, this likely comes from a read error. The CDR3 protein is CASTWGRSSCNEQFL. Here the CDR3 DNA reads TGTGCCAGCACCTGGGGCAGAAGCTCCTGCAATGAGCAGTTCCTC. The gene calls are TRBV12-3 or TRBV12-4 and TRBJ2-1; TRBD1 might be the D (5 bases). The CDR3 is made up of 15 amino acids.

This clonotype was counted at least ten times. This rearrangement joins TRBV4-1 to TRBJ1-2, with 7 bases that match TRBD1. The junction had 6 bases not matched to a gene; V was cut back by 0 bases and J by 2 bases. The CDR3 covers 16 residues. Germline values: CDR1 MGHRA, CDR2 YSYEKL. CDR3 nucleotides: TGCGCCAGCAGCCAAGATCGGACAGGAAGAAACTATGGCTACACCTTC. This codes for CASSQDRTGRNYGYTF.

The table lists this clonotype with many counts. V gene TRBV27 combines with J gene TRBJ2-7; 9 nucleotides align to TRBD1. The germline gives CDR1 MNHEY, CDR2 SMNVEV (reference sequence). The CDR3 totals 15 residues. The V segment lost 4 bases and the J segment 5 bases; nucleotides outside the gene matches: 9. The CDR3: CASSSYRGRNHEQYF. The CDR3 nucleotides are TGTGCCAGCAGTTCATACAGGGGGCGAAACCACGAGCAGTACTTC.

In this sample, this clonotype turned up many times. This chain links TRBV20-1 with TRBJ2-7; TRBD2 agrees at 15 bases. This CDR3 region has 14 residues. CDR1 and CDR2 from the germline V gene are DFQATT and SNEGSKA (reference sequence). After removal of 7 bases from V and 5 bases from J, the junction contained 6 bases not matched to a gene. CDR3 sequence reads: CSVIGTSGRNEQYF. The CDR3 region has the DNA TGCAGTGTTATCGGGACTAGCGGGAGGAACGAGCAGTACTTC.

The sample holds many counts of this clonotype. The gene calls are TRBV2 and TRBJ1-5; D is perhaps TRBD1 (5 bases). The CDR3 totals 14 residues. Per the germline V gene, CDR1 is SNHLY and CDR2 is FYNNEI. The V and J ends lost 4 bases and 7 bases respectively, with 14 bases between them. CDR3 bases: TGTGCCAGCAGTGTGGTCGGGGGGGGACAGCCCCAGCATTTT. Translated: CASSVVGGGQPQHF.

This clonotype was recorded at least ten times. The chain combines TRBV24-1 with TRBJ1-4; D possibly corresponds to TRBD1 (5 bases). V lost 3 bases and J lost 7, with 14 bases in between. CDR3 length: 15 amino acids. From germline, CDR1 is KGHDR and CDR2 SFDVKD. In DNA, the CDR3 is TGTGCCACCAGTGATGGGACGACCCGGGGTGAAAAACTGTTTTTT. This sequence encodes CATSDGTTRGEKLFF.

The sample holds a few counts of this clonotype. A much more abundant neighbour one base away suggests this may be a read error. This CDR3 reads CAIGQGNQPQHF. In DNA form, the CDR3 reads TGTGCCATCGGGCAGGGCAATCAGCCCCAGCATTTT. The J gene is TRBJ1-5, the V gene TRBV10-3, with unresolved D. Germline V gives CDR1 ENHRY, CDR2 SYGVKD. The CDR3 loop spans 12 amino acids. V shed 8 bases and J shed 2 bases, with 7 bases lying between them.

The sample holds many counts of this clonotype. The CDR3 loop is CASSLLRGGDETQYF. The CDR3 DNA sequence: TGTGCCAGCAGCTTACTTCGAGGGGGCGATGAGACCCAGTACTTC. The chain combines TRBV11-1 with TRBJ2-5, with 7 bases matching TRBD1. J gave up 5 bases and V 2 bases, and 8 bases lay outside the gene matches. This CDR3 region has 15 residues. Germline values: CDR1 SGHAT, CDR2 FQDESV (reference sequence).

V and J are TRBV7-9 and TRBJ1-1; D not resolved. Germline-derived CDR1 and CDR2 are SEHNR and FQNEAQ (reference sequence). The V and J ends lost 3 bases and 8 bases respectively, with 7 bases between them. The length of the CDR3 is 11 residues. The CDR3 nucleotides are TGTGCCAGCAGCTTTCAAGCGGAAGCTTTCTTT. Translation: CASSFQAEAFF.

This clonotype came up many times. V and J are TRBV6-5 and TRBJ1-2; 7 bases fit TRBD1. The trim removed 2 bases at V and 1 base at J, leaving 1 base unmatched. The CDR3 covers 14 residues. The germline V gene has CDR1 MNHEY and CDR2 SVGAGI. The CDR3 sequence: CASSYGTVNYGYTF. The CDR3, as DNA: TGTGCCAGCAGTTACGGGACAGTTAACTATGGCTACACCTTC.

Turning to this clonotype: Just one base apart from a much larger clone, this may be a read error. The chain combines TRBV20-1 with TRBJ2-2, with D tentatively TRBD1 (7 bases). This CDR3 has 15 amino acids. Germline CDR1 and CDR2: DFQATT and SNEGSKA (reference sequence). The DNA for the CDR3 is TGCAGTGCTAGAGATGCAGGGGGGCGCACCGGGGAGCCGTTTTTT. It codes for CSARDAGGRTGEPFF.

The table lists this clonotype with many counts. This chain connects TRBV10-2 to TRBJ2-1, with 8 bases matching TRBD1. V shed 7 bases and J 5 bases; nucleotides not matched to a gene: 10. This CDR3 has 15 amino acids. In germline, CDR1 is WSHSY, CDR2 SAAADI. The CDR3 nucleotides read TGCGCCAGCATGGGGGACAGGAAGGGCGACAATGAGCAGTTCTTC. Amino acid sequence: CASMGDRKGDNEQFF.

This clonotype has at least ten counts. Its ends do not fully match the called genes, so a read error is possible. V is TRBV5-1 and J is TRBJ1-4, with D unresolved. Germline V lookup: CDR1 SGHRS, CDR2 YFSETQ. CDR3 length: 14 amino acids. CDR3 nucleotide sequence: TGCGCCAGCAGCTTGGAACAGCCAAATGAAGAACTGTTTTTT. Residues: CASSLEQPNEELFF.

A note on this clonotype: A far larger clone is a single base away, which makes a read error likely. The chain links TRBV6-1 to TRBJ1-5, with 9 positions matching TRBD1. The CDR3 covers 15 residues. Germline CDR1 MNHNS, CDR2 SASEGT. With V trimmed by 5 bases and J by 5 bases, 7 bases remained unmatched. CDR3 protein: CASSFTGTGHQPQHF. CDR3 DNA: TGTGCCAGCAGTTTCACCGGGACAGGGCATCAGCCCCAGCATTTT.

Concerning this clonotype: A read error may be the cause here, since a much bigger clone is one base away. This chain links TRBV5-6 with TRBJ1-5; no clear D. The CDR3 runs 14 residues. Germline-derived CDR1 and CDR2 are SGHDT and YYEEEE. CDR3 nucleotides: TGTGCCCGCAGCTTCGGGGTCAGCAATCAGCCCCAGCATTTT. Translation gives CARSFGVSNQPQHF.

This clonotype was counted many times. The CDR3 protein is CASSAYDRGEETQYF. CDR3 nucleotide sequence: TGTGCCAGCAGTGCATATGACAGGGGAGAAGAGACCCAGTACTTC. The genes are TRBV6-5 and TRBJ2-5; 8 bases agree with TRBD1. The CDR3 has 15 residues. The germline CDR1 and CDR2 sequences are MNHEY and SVGAGI. The ends lost 5 bases at V and 3 bases at J; junction bases unmatched: 8.